The clone carrying this T cell receptor beta chain was counted once. Its antigen is currently unknown. The data were produced by immunoSEQ multiplex PCR, yet TCRdb's version contains in-frame clones alone and is incomplete. Among tens of thousands of clones listed, 88% were seen once. This CDR3 is 15 amino acids long. V was cut by 6 bases and J by 1 base, with 13 bases left in between. From germline, CDR1 is MDHEN and CDR2 SYDVKM. This specimen comes from a study of a mutant IDH1 vaccine in newly diagnosed glioma. For the study at large: Vaccines were first given 4-6 weeks after radiotherapy alone, or with temozolomide cycles. Most patients had received both radiotherapy and temozolomide, the prior options being radiotherapy, temozolomide, or both.

Broader study findings: Over 85% of patients showed vaccine-induced immune responses across multiple MHC alleles.

Time point meaning: week 35, safety follow-up. Each dose of the vaccine consisted of 300 ug of mutant IDH1 20-mer peptide, with topical imiquimod. New astrocytomas of WHO grade 3 or 4 that were IDH1-mutant and ATRX-lost were found in the donors. This sequence was found in a woman aged 40 to 50 with glioma. The rearrangement links TRBV28 to TRBJ1-5; the D gene is possibly TRBD1 (6 bases). Material: PBMCs, obtained from a glioma patient whose treatment included an IDH1 peptide vaccine. The CDR3 region is CASRMGGPSNQPQHF. CDR3 DNA: TGTGCCAGCAGGATGGGGGGGCCAAGCAATCAGCCCCAGCATTTT.